The entry that follows covers one T cell receptor (beta chain) sequence. The data are from a study of cytomegalovirus exposure and HLA in healthy donors. The germline V and J ends were trimmed by 2 bases and 5 bases, with 17 bases remaining between them. Germline loops: CDR1 SEHNR, CDR2 FQNEAQ (reference sequence). This CDR3 is 16 amino acids long. PCR amplification relied on 60 Vbeta primers (plus 13 Jbeta primers). Only in-frame clones appear in the TCRdb table, and some are missing; sequencing was by immunoSEQ multiplex PCR. The data show about 180,000 clones, 65% to 85% seen once. The material sequenced was PBMCs. The chain recombines TRBV7-9 with TRBJ2-3, with D maybe TRBD1 (7 bases). The sequence was obtained from a girl between 10 and 17 years old in good health and CMV-seropositive. This CDR3 reads CASSLRVGRQGDTQYF. In DNA form, the CDR3 reads TGTGCCAGCAGCTTACGCGTCGGGAGACAGGGAGATACGCAGTATTTT. The full variable domain, in which reference TRBV7-9 and TRBJ2-3 provide the parts outside the CDR3, is DTGVSQNPRHKITKRGQNVTFRCDPISEHNRLYWYRQTLGQGPEFLTYFQNEAQLEKSRLLSDRFSAERPKGSFSTLEIQRTEQGDSAMYLCASSLRVGRQGDTQYFGPGTRLTVL.